The clone carrying this T cell receptor beta chain was picked up one time. The data were obtained in a study of PD-L1 blockade in urothelial cancer. As for time point: pretreatment peripheral blood. Per patient, between 1 and 8 samples were collected at pretreatment and on-treatment time points. The method was immunoSEQ multiplex PCR; TCRdb's version includes in-frame clones alone and lacks a portion of them. The sample yields around 63,000 clones, approximately 80% seen once. Trimming removed 8 bases at V and 2 bases at J, with 12 bases between. This CDR3 comprises 13 residues. Germline loops: CDR1 MNHNY, CDR2 SVGAGI (reference sequence).

The rearrangement joins TRBV6-6 to TRBJ2-5, with a possible D match to TRBD2 (5 bases). The sequence was collected from a man aged 70-80 years with urothelial cancer. This specimen consisted of PBMCs, obtained around atezolizumab (anti-PD-L1) treatment. CDR3 DNA: TGTGCCAGCTACGGGCGAGGGCAAGAGACCCAGTACTTC. Its protein is CASYGRGQETQYF.